The 29 T cell receptor beta chains given below trace back to one sample, sequenced in a study of T cells in Graves' hyperthyroidism and ophthalmopathy (dated by TCRdb to between 2019 and 2020). The library was built by means of multiplex PCR. The instrument was an Illumina HiSeq 2000. The TCR beta CDR3 regions were amplified from the RNA transcripts. For the first round of RT-PCR on the TCR CDR3, the HTBI primer set was used together with the Qiagen OneStep RT-PCR kit. TCRdb took the public reads, trimmed them with fastp at Q25, ran MiXCR for clone calling and kept in-frame beta chains. Every CDR3 protein is listed once, alongside the most common genes and DNA of its rows. The sample table contains hundreds of thousands of distinct CDR3 sequences; only one count was recorded for about 14% of them. 4.5% to 6% of the sample goes to the ten largest clones. The material sequenced was blood. These receptors came from a woman younger than 45 with Graves' hyperthyroidism that later progressed to Graves' ophthalmopathy.

CDR3 in amino acids: CASRFGRGGEPGNTIYF. The CDR3 DNA reads TGTGCCAGCAGATTTGGACGGGGCGGGGAGCCTGGAAACACCATATATTTT. The genes are TRBV7-9 and TRBJ1-3; D might be TRBD1 (5 bases). From germline, CDR1 is SEHNR and CDR2 FQNEAQ (reference sequence). The CDR3 is made up of 17 amino acids. V was shortened by 6 bases and J by 2 bases, with 20 bases between the two germline ends.

This clonotype was found many times. This chain connects TRBV20-1 to TRBJ1-5; the D is unclear. V dropped 4 bases and J dropped 0 bases, with 13 bases sitting between them. There are 15 residues in the CDR3. Germline V gene lookup returns CDR1 DFQATT and CDR2 SNEGSKA (reference sequence). Here the CDR3 DNA reads TGCAGTGCTAAACCGGACGGTAATAGCAATCAGCCCCAGCATTTT. As protein: CSAKPDGNSNQPQHF.

This clonotype was seen ten or more times. This chain connects TRBV12-3 or TRBV12-4 to TRBJ2-1, with D possibly being TRBD2 (6 bases). The CDR3 has 16 amino acids. V lost 6 bases and J 0 bases, leaving 15 bases between the germline ends. The CDR3 nucleotides read TGTGCCAGCAGGGCGCCGGGACTTACCTCCTACAATGAGCAGTTCTTC. Protein sequence: CASRAPGLTSYNEQFF.

This clonotype was counted ten times or more. V and J are TRBV24-1 and TRBJ1-5; 8 positions agree with TRBD1. Unmatched junction bases numbered 0, after V lost 5 bases and J lost 4 bases. Germline V gene data show CDR1 as KGHDR and CDR2 as SFDVKD. The CDR3 extends over 13 amino acids. The CDR3 DNA reads TGTGCCACCAGTGGACAGGGGAATCAGCCCCAGCATTTT. Translated, it gives CATSGQGNQPQHF.

This clonotype was observed many times. The chain couples TRBV11-1 to TRBJ2-2, with a weak D call TRBD1 (5 bases). Trimming stripped 7 bases from V and 2 bases from J, with 14 bases between. The CDR3 length is 15 residues. The germline CDR1 and CDR2 sequences are SGHAT and FQDESV (reference sequence). CDR3 in amino acids: CASKGSGSNTGELFF. In nucleotides, the CDR3 is TGTGCCAGCAAGGGCTCAGGGTCTAACACCGGGGAGCTGTTTTTT. The full variable domain, in which reference TRBV11-1 and TRBJ2-2 provide the parts outside the CDR3, is EAEVAQSPRYKITEKSQAVAFWCDPISGHATLYWYRQILGQGPELLVQFQDESVVDDSQLPKDRFSAERLKGVDSTLKIQPAELGDSAMYLCASKGSGSNTGELFFGEGSRLTVL.

Many counts were recorded for this clonotype. The chain is built from TRBV28 and TRBJ1-4; 10 bases map to TRBD1. V was pared by 6 bases and J by 8 bases, with 6 bases of the junction left unmatched. This CDR3 comprises 14 residues. Looked up from germline, CDR1 is MDHEN and CDR2 is SYDVKM. The CDR3 DNA follows: TGTGCCAGCAGCTCCGGGACAGGGGTCGAAAAACTGTTTTTT. This gives the protein CASSSGTGVEKLFF.

This clonotype occurred many times. This chain uses TRBV7-2 with TRBJ2-3, with 8 bases matching TRBD2. This CDR3 comprises 17 residues. The trim removed 1 base at V and 6 bases at J, leaving 12 bases unmatched. In germline, CDR1 is SGHTA, CDR2 FQGNSA. This chain's CDR3 is CASSLGSGAPHEDTQYF. The CDR3, as DNA: TGTGCCAGCAGCTTAGGTAGCGGGGCCCCTCATGAGGATACGCAGTATTTT.

This clonotype was recorded at least ten times. The chain links TRBV6-1 to TRBJ2-5, with TRBD1 matching 7 bases. Germline loops: CDR1 MNHNS, CDR2 SASEGT. The CDR3 is 18 residues long. The V and J ends lost 7 bases and 5 bases, in that order; junction bases with no gene match: 22. CDR3 coding DNA: TGTGCCAGCAATCCTCCGCATACACCTCAGGGGGTCGGGGAGACCCAGTACTTC. This sequence encodes CASNPPHTPQGVGETQYF.

A few counts support this clonotype. This sequence joins TRBV3-1 and TRBJ2-1; the match to TRBD2 covers 12 bases. V dropped 4 bases and J dropped 10; count of bases not matched to a gene: 8. CDR3 length: 15 amino acids. Germline-derived CDR1 and CDR2 are LGHDT and YNNKEL (reference sequence). CDR3 sequence (DNA): TGTGCCAGCAGCCTGACTAGCGGGAGAGATTACGAGCAGTTCTTC. Residues: CASSLTSGRDYEQFF.

The genes are TRBV3-1 and TRBJ2-7; maybe TRBD1 (6 bases). Trimming removed 0 bases from V and 5 bases from J, with 14 bases in between. The germline gives CDR1 LGHDT, CDR2 YNNKEL (reference sequence). There are 15 residues in the CDR3. Here the CDR3 reads CASSQDPGAQNEQYF. CDR3 DNA: TGTGCCAGCAGCCAAGATCCAGGGGCGCAGAACGAGCAGTACTTC.

This clonotype was counted many times. An end of the junction differs from the germline gene, which may be a read error. The gene calls are TRBV5-1 and TRBJ2-5; no definite D call. The CDR3 has 13 residues. The V gene's germline CDR1 is SGHRS and CDR2 YFSETQ. The CDR3 sequence is CASSLGSGETQYF. The CDR3 nucleotides read TGTGCCAGCAGTTTAGGTTCTGGGGAGACCCAGTACTTC.

The gene calls are TRBV25-1 and TRBJ1-1; a weak D match, TRBD1 (5 bases). V lost 5 bases and J lost 6, with 13 bases in between. CDR1 is MGHDK and CDR2 is SYGVNS in the germline V gene. This CDR3 region has 13 residues. The CDR3: CASSPKGPPEAFF. DNA for the CDR3: TGTGCCAGCAGTCCGAAGGGGCCTCCTGAAGCTTTCTTT.

This clonotype was detected ten times or more. CDR3 residues: CATSQAGNSPLHF. In DNA form, the CDR3 reads TGTGCCACCAGTCAAGCTGGGAACTCACCCCTCCACTTT. The chain employs TRBV24-1 and TRBJ1-6; D unclear. The CDR3 length is 13 residues. V was clipped by 6 bases and J by 10 bases, with 12 bases between them. Looked up from germline, CDR1 is KGHDR and CDR2 is SFDVKD.

There are many counts of this clonotype. This chain connects TRBV7-9 to TRBJ2-1; 11 nucleotides agree with TRBD2. Trimming at V came to 5 bases and at J to 8 bases, leaving 11 bases not matched to a gene. Germline CDR1 is SEHNR and CDR2 is FQNEAQ (reference sequence). This CDR3 is built from 16 residues. CDR3 loop: CASSTDLAGGWDEQFF. CDR3 sequence (DNA): TGTGCCAGCAGCACCGATCTAGCGGGAGGTTGGGATGAGCAGTTCTTC.

In its sample, this clonotype was seen many times. The chain employs TRBV12-5 and TRBJ1-5; 7 bases align to TRBD1. CDR1 is LGHNT and CDR2 is FRNRAP in the germline V gene. The trim removed 6 bases at V and 7 bases at J, leaving 6 bases unmatched. There are 13 residues in the CDR3. In nucleotides, the CDR3 is TGTGCTAGTGGCCTCGACAGGGACCAGCCCCAGCATTTT. Amino acid sequence: CASGLDRDQPQHF.

This clonotype appeared many times. The chain is built from TRBV12-3 or TRBV12-4 and TRBJ2-3; D unclear. Trimming shortened V by 2 bases and J by 0 bases, and 6 bases separated the two germline ends. This CDR3 has 14 residues. The CDR3 spells CASSLRVSTDTQYF. As DNA, the CDR3 is TGTGCCAGCAGTTTACGGGTTAGCACAGATACGCAGTATTTT.

This clonotype occurred many times. The rearrangement links TRBV2 to TRBJ1-6; D is unclear. Trimming shortened V by 3 bases and J by 9 bases, and 15 bases separated the two germline ends. CDR1 SNHLY and CDR2 FYNNEI come from the germline V gene. This CDR3 spans 15 amino acids. The CDR3 sequence: CASSDGEVGSSPLHF. The CDR3 region has the DNA TGTGCCAGCAGTGATGGGGAGGTCGGGAGTTCACCCCTCCACTTT.

V and J are TRBV7-9 and TRBJ2-1; tentatively, D is TRBD2 (6 bases). Germline CDR1 reads SEHNR; CDR2 reads FQNEAQ (reference sequence). The CDR3 extends over 14 amino acids. V was pared by 5 bases and J by 8 bases, with 16 bases between. CDR3 nucleotides: TGTGCCAGCAGCCCCCTTCCCGGGGAGGATGAGCAGTTCTTC. Amino acids: CASSPLPGEDEQFF.

This clonotype occurred a few times. The germline gene is not matched at one end of the junction; a read error may be the cause. The rearrangement joins TRBV7-2 to TRBJ2-1; D perhaps matches TRBD2 (6 bases). Per the germline V gene, CDR1 is SGHTA and CDR2 is FQGNSA. The CDR3 sequence is 15 residues long. The CDR3 sequence is CAGSLHSGLYSEQFF. CDR3 bases: TGTGCCGGCAGCTTACACAGCGGGTTATACAGTGAGCAGTTCTTC. Using reference TRBV7-2 and TRBJ2-1 for the parts outside the CDR3, the full variable domain is GAGVSQSPSNKVTEKGKDVELRCDPISGHTALYWYRQSLGQGLEFLIYFQGNSAPDKSGLPSDRFSAERTGGSVSTLTIQRTQQEDSAVYLCAGSLHSGLYSEQFFGPGTRLTVL.

This chain connects TRBV6-1 to TRBJ2-7; TRBD2 agrees at 8 bases. The V gene's germline CDR1 is MNHNS and CDR2 SASEGT. V lost 5 bases, J lost 3 bases, and 9 bases stayed unmatched. This CDR3 has 15 amino acids. The CDR3 nucleotides are TGTGCCAGCAGTAAACATAGCGGGATCCGCTACGAGCAGTACTTC. This gives the protein CASSKHSGIRYEQYF.

The chain employs TRBV30 and TRBJ2-7, with D unclear. Trimming left V 0 bases short and J 1 base short, with 13 bases between. The CDR3 spans 15 residues. From germline, CDR1 is GTSNPN and CDR2 SVGIG (reference sequence). Written as DNA, the CDR3 is TGTGCCTGGAGTGTATCGCCTAGGGTTTCCTACGAGCAGTACTTC. Translating it yields CAWSVSPRVSYEQYF.

This clonotype was detected ten times or more. The rearrangement links TRBV30 to TRBJ1-1, with TRBD1 as a possible D gene (6 bases). Germline CDR1 and CDR2: GTSNPN and SVGIG (reference sequence). V was shortened by 1 base and J by 3 bases, with 12 bases between the two germline ends. CDR3 length equals 14 residues. In nucleotides, the CDR3 is TGTGCCTGGAGTGGCAGGGGTGGGTACACTGAAGCTTTCTTT. It codes for CAWSGRGGYTEAFF.

This clonotype was seen ten or more times. The chain joins TRBV27 to TRBJ1-4, with 7 bases matching TRBD1. The CDR3 has 17 residues. After removal of 3 bases from V and 8 bases from J, the junction contained 15 bases not matched to a gene. Germline-derived CDR1 and CDR2 are MNHEY and SMNVEV (reference sequence). This CDR3 is CASSFLPPDRVWEKLFF. Written as DNA, the CDR3 is TGTGCCAGCAGTTTTCTTCCGCCTGACAGGGTCTGGGAAAAACTGTTTTTT.

The gene calls are TRBV14 and TRBJ1-2, with 10 positions matching TRBD1. CDR1 and CDR2 (germline): SGHDN, FVKESK. This CDR3 has 16 residues. V gave up 1 base and J gave up 5 bases; unmatched junction bases: 7. The CDR3 DNA sequence: TGTGCCAGCAGCCAAGGGATCCGGGACAGGGGATATGGCTACACCTTC. It specifies CASSQGIRDRGYGYTF.

In regard to this clonotype: A read error may be the cause here, since a much bigger clone is one base away. V and J are TRBV6-1 and TRBJ2-7, with 8 bases that match TRBD2. The CDR3 spans 15 residues. Germline V lookup: CDR1 MNHNS, CDR2 SASEGT. J gave up 7 bases and V 10 bases, and 18 bases lay outside the gene matches. CDR3 DNA: TGTGCCACCTCCCCGGGACACACTAGCGGACTAGAGCAGTACTTC. Translated, it gives CATSPGHTSGLEQYF.

This clonotype has ten or more counts. The gene calls are TRBV28 and TRBJ2-5; D is unclear. CDR3 length equals 14 residues. From germline, CDR1 is MDHEN and CDR2 SYDVKM. Trimming removed 3 bases at V and 1 base at J, with 9 bases between. The CDR3 region is CASSFRSVQETQYF. As DNA, the CDR3 is TGTGCCAGCAGTTTCCGGAGTGTCCAAGAGACCCAGTACTTC.

The V and J genes are TRBV19 and TRBJ1-1; unclear D gene. CDR1 and CDR2 from the germline V gene are LNHDA and SQIVND (reference sequence). The CDR3 covers 13 residues. Trimming stripped 4 bases from V and 1 base from J, with 7 bases between. Written as DNA, the CDR3 is TGTGCCAGTAGTAGTTCCGGGAACACTGAAGCTTTCTTT. This codes for CASSSSGNTEAFF.

This clonotype was recorded many times. The chain combines TRBV7-2 with TRBJ2-7; 10 bases are shared with TRBD2. This CDR3 comprises 16 residues. After removal of 5 bases from V and 3 bases from J, the junction contained 10 bases not matched to a gene. Germline-derived CDR1 and CDR2 are SGHTA and FQGNSA. The chain's CDR3 is CASSPGAGGVGYEQYF. CDR3 bases: TGTGCCAGCAGCCCCGGAGCGGGAGGGGTTGGCTACGAGCAGTACTTC. Drawing the rest from reference TRBV7-2 and TRBJ2-7, the complete variable domain is GAGVSQSPSNKVTEKGKDVELRCDPISGHTALYWYRQSLGQGLEFLIYFQGNSAPDKSGLPSDRFSAERTGGSVSTLTIQRTQQEDSAVYLCASSPGAGGVGYEQYFGPGTRLTVT.

This clonotype was found many times. The CDR3 coding sequence is TGCAGCGTATCCGGGGGGAACACTGAAGCTTTCTTT. Its translation is CSVSGGNTEAFF. The chain couples TRBV20-1 to TRBJ1-1; D is perhaps TRBD1 (5 bases). The CDR3 spans 12 residues. Germline V gene data show CDR1 as DFQATT and CDR2 as SNEGSKA (reference sequence).